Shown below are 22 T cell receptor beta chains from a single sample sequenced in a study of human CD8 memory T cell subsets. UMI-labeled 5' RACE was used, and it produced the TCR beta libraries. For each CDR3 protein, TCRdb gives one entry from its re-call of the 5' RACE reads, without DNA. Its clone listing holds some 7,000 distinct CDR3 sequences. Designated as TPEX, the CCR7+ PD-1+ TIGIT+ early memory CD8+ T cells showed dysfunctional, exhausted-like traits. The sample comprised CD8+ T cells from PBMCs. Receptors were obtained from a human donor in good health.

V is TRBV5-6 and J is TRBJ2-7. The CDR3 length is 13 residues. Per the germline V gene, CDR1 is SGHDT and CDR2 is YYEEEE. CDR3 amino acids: CASSFGRADEQYF.

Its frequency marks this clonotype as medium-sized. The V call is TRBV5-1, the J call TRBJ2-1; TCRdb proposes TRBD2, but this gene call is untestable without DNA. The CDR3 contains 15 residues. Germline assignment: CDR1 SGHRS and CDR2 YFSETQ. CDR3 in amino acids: CASSLGLADYNEQFF.

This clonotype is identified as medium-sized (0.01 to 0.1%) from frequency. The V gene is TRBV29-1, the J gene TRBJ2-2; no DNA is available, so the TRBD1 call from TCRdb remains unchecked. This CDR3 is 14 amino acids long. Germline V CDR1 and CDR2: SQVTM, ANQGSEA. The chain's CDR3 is CSVEGTGVAGELFF.

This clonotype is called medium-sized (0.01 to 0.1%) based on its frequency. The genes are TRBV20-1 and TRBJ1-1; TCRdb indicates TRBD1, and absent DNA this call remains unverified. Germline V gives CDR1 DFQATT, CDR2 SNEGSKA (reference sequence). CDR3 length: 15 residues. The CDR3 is CSARDETGAGPEAFF.

The CDR3 protein is CASSLLTEIPRSDTQYF. V gene TRBV11-1 combines with J gene TRBJ2-3. CDR3 length equals 17 residues. The germline gives CDR1 SGHAT, CDR2 FQDESV (reference sequence).

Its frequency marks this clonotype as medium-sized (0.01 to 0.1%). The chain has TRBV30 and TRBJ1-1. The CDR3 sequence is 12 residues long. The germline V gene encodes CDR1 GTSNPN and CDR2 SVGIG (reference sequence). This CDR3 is CAWEPGGTEAFF.

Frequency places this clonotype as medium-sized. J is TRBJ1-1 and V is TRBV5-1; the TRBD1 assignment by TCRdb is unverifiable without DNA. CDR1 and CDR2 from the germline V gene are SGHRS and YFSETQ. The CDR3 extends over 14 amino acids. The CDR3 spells CASSLGGGSTEAFF. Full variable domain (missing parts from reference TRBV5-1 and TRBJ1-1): KAGVTQTPRYLIKTRGQQVTLSCSPISGHRSVSWYQQTPGQGLQFLFEYFSETQRNKGNFPGRFSGRQFSNSRSEMNVSTLELGDSALYLCASSLGGGSTEAFFGQGTRLTVV.

CDR3 sequence reads: CASSFSLAGYNEQFF. This sequence joins TRBV5-1 and TRBJ2-1; absent DNA, TCRdb's TRBD2 call cannot be checked. The CDR3 is 15 amino acids. The germline gives CDR1 SGHRS, CDR2 YFSETQ.

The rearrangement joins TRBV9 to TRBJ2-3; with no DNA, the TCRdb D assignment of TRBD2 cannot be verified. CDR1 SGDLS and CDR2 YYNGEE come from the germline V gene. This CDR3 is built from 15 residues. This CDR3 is CASSVESGYTDTQYF.

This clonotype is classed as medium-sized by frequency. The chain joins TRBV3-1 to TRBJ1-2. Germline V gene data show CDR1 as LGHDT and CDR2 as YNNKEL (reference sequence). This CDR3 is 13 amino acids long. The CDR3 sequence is CASSQDYSLLYTF.

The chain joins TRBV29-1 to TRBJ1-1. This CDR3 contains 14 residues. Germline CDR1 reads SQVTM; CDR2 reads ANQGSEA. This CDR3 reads CSADIPRNLYGAFF.

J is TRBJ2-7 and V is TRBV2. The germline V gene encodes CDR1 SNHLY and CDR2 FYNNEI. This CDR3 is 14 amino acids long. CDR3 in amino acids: CASSVGKSSYEQYF.

CDR3 in amino acids: CSVPRVSGPPGQGTDTQYF. This chain links TRBV29-1 with TRBJ2-3; TCRdb's D call, TRBD1, is unchecked because there is no DNA. The CDR3 consists of 19 residues. Germline assignment: CDR1 SQVTM and CDR2 ANQGSEA.

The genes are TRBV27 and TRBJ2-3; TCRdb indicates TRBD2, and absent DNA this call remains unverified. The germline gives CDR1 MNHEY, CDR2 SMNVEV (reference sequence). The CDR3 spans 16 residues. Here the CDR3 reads CASSLRTSGGPDTQYF.

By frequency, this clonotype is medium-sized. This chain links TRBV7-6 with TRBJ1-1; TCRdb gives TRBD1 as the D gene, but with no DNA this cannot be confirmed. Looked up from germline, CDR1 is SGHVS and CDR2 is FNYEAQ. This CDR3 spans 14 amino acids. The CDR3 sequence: CASSLSPANTEAFF.

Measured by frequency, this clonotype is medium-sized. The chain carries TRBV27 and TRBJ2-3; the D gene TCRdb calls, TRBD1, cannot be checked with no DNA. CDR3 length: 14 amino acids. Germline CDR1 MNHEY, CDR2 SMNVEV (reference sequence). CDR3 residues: CASQSGLATDTQYF.

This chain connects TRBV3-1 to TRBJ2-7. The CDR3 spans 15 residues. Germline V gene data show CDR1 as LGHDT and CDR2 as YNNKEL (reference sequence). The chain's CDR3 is CASSRVPLANSEQYF.

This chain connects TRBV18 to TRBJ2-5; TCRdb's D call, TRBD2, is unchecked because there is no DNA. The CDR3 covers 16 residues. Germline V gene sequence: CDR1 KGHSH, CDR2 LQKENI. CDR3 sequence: CASSPWTSGAGETQYF.

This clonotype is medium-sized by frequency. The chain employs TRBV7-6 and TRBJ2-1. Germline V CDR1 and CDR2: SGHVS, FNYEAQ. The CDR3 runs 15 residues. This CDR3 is CASSLVLEAYNEQFF.

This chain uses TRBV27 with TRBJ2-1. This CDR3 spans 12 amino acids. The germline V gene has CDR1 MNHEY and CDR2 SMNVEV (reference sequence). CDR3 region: CASSFLSNEQFF.

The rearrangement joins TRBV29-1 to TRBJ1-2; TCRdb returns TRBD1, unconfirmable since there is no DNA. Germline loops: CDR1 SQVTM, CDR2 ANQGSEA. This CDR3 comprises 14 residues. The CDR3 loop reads CSDLRDGANYGYTF.

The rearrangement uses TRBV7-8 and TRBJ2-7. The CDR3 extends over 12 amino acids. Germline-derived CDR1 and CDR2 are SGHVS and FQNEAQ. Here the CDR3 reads CASSLVLSEQYF. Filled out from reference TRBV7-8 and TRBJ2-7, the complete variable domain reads GAGVSQSPRYKVAKRGQDVALRCDPISGHVSLFWYQQALGQGPEFLTYFQNEAQLDKSGLPSDRFFAERPEGSVSTLKIQRTQQEDSAVYLCASSLVLSEQYFGPGTRLTVT.